These 32 T cell receptor beta chains came from one sample sequenced in a study of Graves' ophthalmopathy and Graves' hyperthyroidism. Researchers took RNA transcripts and amplified TCR beta CDR3 regions from them. HTBI-primed first-round RT-PCR preceded second-round multiplex PCR. One entry per CDR3 protein results from TCRdb running MiXCR on the multiplex PCR reads. The sample has 300,000 to 400,000 distinct CDR3 sequences, roughly a sixth seen once. Sequencing was done on a sample of peripheral blood. The receptors come from an adult man with Graves' ophthalmopathy.

This clonotype showed up many times. The V call is TRBV12-3 or TRBV12-4, the J call TRBJ2-1, with 10 positions matching TRBD2. There are 16 residues in the CDR3. After removal of 5 bases from V and 4 bases from J, the junction contained 8 bases not matched to a gene. DNA of the CDR3: TGTGCCAGCAGTCCTACCGGGACTAGCGAGTACAATGAGCAGTTCTTC. As protein: CASSPTGTSEYNEQFF.

As for this clonotype: A much larger clone differs from this one at a single base, so this may be a read error. The chain joins TRBV12-5 to TRBJ2-2; the D is unclear. This CDR3 has 14 residues. Germline V CDR1 and CDR2: LGHNT, FRNRAP. The V gene lost 2 bases and the J gene lost 5 bases, with 9 bases spanning the gap. The CDR3 protein is CASGLQSLTGELFF. CDR3 nucleotide sequence: TGTGCTAGTGGTTTGCAGAGTCTAACCGGGGAGCTGTTTTTT.

Ten or more counts support this clonotype. The rearrangement uses TRBV10-3 and TRBJ2-5; 14 bases agree with TRBD2. Germline assignment: CDR1 ENHRY and CDR2 SYGVKD. CDR3 length: 16 residues. With 5 bases clipped from V and 4 bases from J, the junction kept 6 bases outside the gene matches. As DNA, the CDR3 is TGTGCCATCAGTCCTCGACTAGCGGGGGGGAGAGAGACCCAGTACTTC. It codes for CAISPRLAGGRETQYF.

This clonotype was seen many times. This chain joins TRBV13 and TRBJ1-2, with D perhaps TRBD1 (5 bases). Between the trimmed V and J ends, which lost 2 bases and 7 bases, there was a span of 20 bases. Looked up from germline, CDR1 is PRHDT and CDR2 is FYEKMQ (reference sequence). There are 16 residues in the CDR3. The CDR3 loop is CASSLREGSTAVGYTF. CDR3 sequence (DNA): TGTGCCAGCAGCTTAAGAGAGGGCTCGACAGCGGTTGGCTACACCTTC.

This clonotype has at least ten counts. This rearrangement joins TRBV5-6 to TRBJ1-3; D call uncertain. Trimming took 1 base from V and 4 from J, leaving 3 bases between them. CDR1 is SGHDT, CDR2 YYEEEE, per germline. This CDR3 comprises 12 residues. In nucleotides, the CDR3 is TGTGCCAGCAGCTTGTGGGGAAACACCATATATTTT. Its protein product is CASSLWGNTIYF.

This clonotype occurred many times. The chain combines TRBV12-3 or TRBV12-4 with TRBJ2-2; tentative D call: TRBD2 (6 bases). This CDR3 spans 14 amino acids. V lost 6 bases to trimming and J lost 5 bases, with 13 bases between them. The CDR3 coding sequence is TGTGCCAGCAGAAGGACCGGGAGAACCGGGGAGCTGTTTTTT. Protein: CASRRTGRTGELFF.

This clonotype has at least ten counts. V gene TRBV6-1 combines with J gene TRBJ2-5; TRBD2 might be the D (5 bases). Trimming took 6 bases from V and 2 from J, leaving 10 bases between them. Germline V lookup: CDR1 MNHNS, CDR2 SASEGT. The CDR3 is 13 residues long. The chain's CDR3 is CASRDAGQETQYF. The CDR3 nucleotides read TGTGCCAGCAGAGACGCGGGTCAAGAGACCCAGTACTTC.

The genes are TRBV19 and TRBJ2-7; D is perhaps TRBD2 (5 bases). Germline loops: CDR1 LNHDA, CDR2 SQIVND (reference sequence). The V and J ends lost 5 bases and 0 bases respectively, with 14 bases between them. There are 15 residues in the CDR3. The CDR3 DNA reads TGTGCCAGTAGTCTACGGGGAAGACTCTCCTACGAGCAGTACTTC. Protein sequence: CASSLRGRLSYEQYF.

This clonotype was recorded at least ten times. The chain joins TRBV5-1 to TRBJ2-6, with 7 bases aligning to TRBD2. Germline CDR1 reads SGHRS; CDR2 reads YFSETQ. The V and J ends lost 4 bases and 2 bases, in that order; junction bases with no gene match: 6. The CDR3 length is 16 residues. CDR3 in amino acids: CASSQERGAGANVLTF. The CDR3 bases are TGCGCCAGCAGCCAGGAGCGGGGAGCTGGGGCCAACGTCCTGACTTTC.

The sample holds many counts of this clonotype. The chain recombines TRBV6-1 with TRBJ2-2; either TRBD1 or TRBD2 may supply D (5 bases each). CDR1 is MNHNS and CDR2 is SASEGT in the germline V gene. The CDR3 is 14 amino acids. The V end lost 9 bases, the J end lost 1 base, and 12 bases lay between the germline ends. In DNA form, the CDR3 reads TGTGCCAGTTTCCGGGACCAGAACACCGGGGAGCTGTTTTTT. Its translation is CASFRDQNTGELFF.

The V call is TRBV7-2, the J call TRBJ1-2; 7 nucleotides match TRBD1. Germline values: CDR1 SGHTA, CDR2 FQGNSA. After removal of 2 bases from V and 3 bases from J, the junction contained 6 bases not matched to a gene. The CDR3 runs 15 residues. The CDR3 is CASSLLRRGDYGYTF. The CDR3 region has the DNA TGTGCCAGCAGCTTACTACGCAGGGGGGACTATGGCTACACCTTC.

This clonotype has ten or more counts. V gene TRBV6-2 or TRBV6-3 combines with J gene TRBJ2-5; 8 nucleotides line up with TRBD1. The length of the CDR3 is 15 residues. Looked up from germline, CDR1 is MNHEY and CDR2 is SVGEGT. V lost 2 bases to trimming and J lost 4 bases; unmatched junction nucleotides: 6. In DNA form, the CDR3 reads TGTGCCAGCAGTTACCCCCCGGACAGGGCAGAGACCCAGTACTTC. This encodes CASSYPPDRAETQYF.

This clonotype was counted ten times or more. The chain couples TRBV29-1 to TRBJ2-2, with TRBD2 matching over 10 bases. V lost 0 bases to trimming and J lost 2 bases; unmatched junction nucleotides: 12. The length of the CDR3 is 19 residues. From germline, CDR1 is SQVTM and CDR2 ANQGSEA. Here the CDR3 reads CSVEDRPLAGARNTGELFF. The CDR3 DNA reads TGCAGCGTTGAAGATCGTCCTCTAGCGGGAGCCCGTAACACCGGGGAGCTGTTTTTT.

This clonotype appeared many times. The chain is built from TRBV3-1 and TRBJ2-2, with 8 bases matching TRBD1. The CDR3 is 16 amino acids. V trimming: 2 bases; J trimming: 5 bases; junction bases outside the gene matches: 7. Germline lookup yields CDR1 LGHDT and CDR2 YNNKEL (reference sequence). The CDR3 DNA reads as TGTGCCAGCAGCCAAACCGGGACAGGAAATACCGGGGAGCTGTTTTTT. This encodes CASSQTGTGNTGELFF.

In this sample, this clonotype turned up many times. V gene TRBV20-1 combines with J gene TRBJ1-5; 8 nucleotides match TRBD1. In germline, CDR1 is DFQATT, CDR2 SNEGSKA (reference sequence). The CDR3 is 15 amino acids. J gave up 7 bases and V 0 bases, and 8 bases lay outside the gene matches. CDR3 protein: CSARDRQGAVQPQHF. The CDR3 region has the DNA TGCAGTGCTAGAGATCGGCAGGGGGCTGTGCAGCCCCAGCATTTT.

This clonotype turned up a few times. The rearrangement links TRBV6-2 or TRBV6-3 to TRBJ2-7, with 11 nucleotides matching TRBD2. This CDR3 spans 14 amino acids. V gave up 2 bases and J gave up 6 bases; unmatched junction bases: 3. The V gene's germline CDR1 is MNHEY and CDR2 SVGEGT. CDR3 loop: CASSYGTSGSEQYF. For the CDR3, the DNA is TGTGCCAGCAGTTACGGGACTAGCGGAAGCGAGCAGTACTTC.

In this sample, this clonotype turned up many times. This is likely a read error, given that the CDR3 carries no conserved phenylalanine or tryptophan at its end. The CDR3 reads CAWIRAQKNTEAFS. The CDR3 DNA sequence: TGTGCCTGGATACGGGCCCAAAAAAACACTGAAGCTTTCTCT. The chain uses TRBV30 and TRBJ1-1; D unresolved. V was cut by 4 bases and J by 2 bases, with 14 bases left in between. CDR3 length equals 14 residues. Germline V gene sequence: CDR1 GTSNPN, CDR2 SVGIG (reference sequence).

This clonotype was observed many times. The V gene is TRBV6-6, the J gene TRBJ2-3; perhaps D is TRBD1 or TRBD2 (5 bases each). Trimming stripped 0 bases from V and 2 bases from J, with 15 bases between. Germline CDR1 and CDR2: MNHNY and SVGAGI (reference sequence). This CDR3 has 17 residues. CDR3 loop: CASSYSTASQYTDTQYF. The CDR3 DNA follows: TGTGCCAGCAGTTACTCGACAGCTAGCCAATACACAGATACGCAGTATTTT.

This clonotype was counted many times. V gene TRBV30 combines with J gene TRBJ2-7; 10 bases map to TRBD2. The germline CDR1 and CDR2 sequences are GTSNPN and SVGIG (reference sequence). V lost 0 bases and J lost 5; bases outside the gene matches: 7. The CDR3 is made up of 15 amino acids. The CDR3 reads CAWSVGSGGIHEQYF. The CDR3 DNA reads as TGTGCCTGGAGTGTTGGTAGCGGGGGGATCCACGAGCAGTACTTC.

The chain is built from TRBV12-3 or TRBV12-4 and TRBJ2-7; the D gene is possibly TRBD2 (5 bases). Deletions cut 3 bases from V and 7 bases from J, with 10 bases between. This CDR3 comprises 12 residues. The CDR3 region has the DNA TGTGCCAGCAGTTTCGAGGGTGTAGAGCAGTACTTC. Its translation is CASSFEGVEQYF.

This clonotype was counted at least ten times. The rearrangement links TRBV11-1 to TRBJ2-7; either TRBD1 or TRBD2 may supply D (7 bases each). Trimming took off 6 bases at V and 2 bases at J, with 17 bases between the two ends. The CDR3 covers 15 residues. Germline loops: CDR1 SGHAT, CDR2 FQDESV (reference sequence). CDR3 nucleotide sequence: TGTGCCAGCAGGCCCAGGGGGAGGGGCCCCTACGAGCAGTACTTC. This translates into CASRPRGRGPYEQYF.

This clonotype was counted at least ten times. The rearrangement uses TRBV4-1 and TRBJ1-2, with D uncertain. Between the trimmed V and J ends, which lost 0 bases and 5 bases, there was a span of 22 bases. CDR1 and CDR2 from the germline V gene are MGHRA and YSYEKL. The CDR3 runs 18 residues. The chain's CDR3 is CASSQEEGGEGLTYGYTF. CDR3 coding DNA: TGCGCCAGCAGCCAAGAAGAAGGCGGGGAAGGGCTAACTTATGGCTACACCTTC.

This clonotype has ten or more counts. The chain links TRBV28 to TRBJ2-2, with TRBD1 identical over 8 bases. The CDR3 runs 15 residues. V shed 7 bases, J shed 0 bases, and the junction held 4 bases outside the gene matches. Germline V gene data show CDR1 as MDHEN and CDR2 as SYDVKM. In DNA, the CDR3 is TGTGCCAGCACCGGACAGGGTACGAACACCGGGGAGCTGTTTTTT. This gives the protein CASTGQGTNTGELFF.

This clonotype was observed many times. The rearrangement links TRBV7-9 to TRBJ2-7; D may be TRBD1 or TRBD2 (5 bases each). The germline CDR1 and CDR2 sequences are SEHNR and FQNEAQ (reference sequence). This CDR3 region has 13 residues. V was shortened by 3 bases and J by 4 bases, with 10 bases between the two germline ends. The CDR3 spells CASSFTGTYEQYF. The CDR3 bases are TGTGCCAGCAGCTTCACCGGGACGTACGAGCAGTACTTC.

This clonotype was detected many times. This could be a read error, since a much larger clone is one nucleotide away. The chain has TRBV24-1 and TRBJ2-5, with 8 bases lining up with TRBD2. The CDR3 has 14 residues. Germline assignment: CDR1 KGHDR and CDR2 SFDVKD. The CDR3 is CVTSIAGNQETQYF. The CDR3 DNA is TGTGTCACCAGTATAGCGGGGAACCAAGAGACCCAGTACTTC.

This clonotype has at least ten counts. This chain links TRBV28 with TRBJ2-5; D unclear. V was trimmed by 4 bases and J by 3 bases, leaving 9 bases between them. This CDR3 is built from 13 residues. CDR1 is MDHEN, CDR2 SYDVKM, per germline. CDR3 loop: CASSYGREETQYF. The CDR3 nucleotides are TGTGCCAGCAGTTATGGTAGGGAAGAGACCCAGTACTTC. Complete variable domain (other parts from reference TRBV28 and TRBJ2-5): DVKVTQSSRYLVKRTGEKVFLECVQDMDHENMFWYRQDPGLGLRLIYFSYDVKMKEKGDIPEGYSVSREKKERFSLILESASTNQTSMYLCASSYGREETQYFGPGTRLLVL.

This clonotype was recorded at least ten times. The genes are TRBV30 and TRBJ1-5; the D is unclear. The CDR3 is 13 residues long. The germline CDR1 and CDR2 sequences are GTSNPN and SVGIG (reference sequence). Trimming removed 0 bases at V and 2 bases at J, with 5 bases between. The CDR3 DNA sequence: TGTGCCTGGAGTGTAGGAGGCAATCAGCCCCAGCATTTT. Translated, it gives CAWSVGGNQPQHF. Filled out from reference TRBV30 and TRBJ1-5, the complete variable domain reads SQTIHQWPATLVQPVGSPLSLECTVEGTSNPNLYWYRQAAGRGLQLLFYSVGIGQISSEVPQNLSASRPQDRQFILSSKKLLLSDSGFYLCAWSVGGNQPQHFGDGTRLSIL.

The sample holds many counts of this clonotype. This rearrangement joins TRBV15 to TRBJ1-2; no clear D gene. With 0 bases removed from V and 8 bases from J, the gap between germline ends came to 16 bases. The CDR3 is made up of 15 amino acids. Germline CDR1 and CDR2: LNHNV and YYDKDF (reference sequence). CDR3 nucleotides: TGTGCCACCAGCAGAGATCCCACCTCCACCCGGGGCTACACCTTC. Its protein is CATSRDPTSTRGYTF.

This clonotype occurred many times. One end of the junction varies from germline; a read error may be responsible. V gene TRBV4-3 combines with J gene TRBJ1-1; 7 bases are a match to TRBD1. There are 14 residues in the CDR3. CDR1 and CDR2 from the germline V gene are LGHNA and YSLEER. The CDR3 region is CASSPTGANIEAFF. DNA for the CDR3: TGCGCCAGCAGCCCAACAGGGGCTAACATTGAAGCTTTCTTT.

This clonotype was counted at least ten times. Germline is not matched at one junction end, which may reflect a read error. The J gene is TRBJ1-3, the V gene TRBV12-3 or TRBV12-4; 7 nucleotides line up with TRBD1. This CDR3 is 12 amino acids long. CDR3 region: CASSFPPGGLTF. The CDR3 DNA reads as TGTGCCAGCAGTTTCCCCCCAGGGGGGTTGACGTTT.

This clonotype showed up many times. The genes are TRBV5-1 and TRBJ2-2; 8 bases are a match to TRBD1. V dropped 1 base and J dropped 6; count of bases not matched to a gene: 8. CDR3 size: 16 residues. Germline V gene sequence: CDR1 SGHRS, CDR2 YFSETQ. In DNA form, the CDR3 reads TGCGCCAGCAGCTTGAGGCCAGGGGGCGCCCCCGGGGAGCTGTTTTTT. Its translation: CASSLRPGGAPGELFF.

This clonotype was seen at least ten times. The V call is TRBV5-1, the J call TRBJ2-5, with 7 bases identical to TRBD2. Germline trimming cut 4 bases from V and 2 bases from J; bases unmatched to any gene: 8. The length of the CDR3 is 15 residues. CDR1 and CDR2 from the germline V gene are SGHRS and YFSETQ. CDR3 sequence reads: CASSRATSVQETQYF. DNA for the CDR3: TGCGCCAGCAGCAGGGCCACTAGCGTTCAAGAGACCCAGTACTTC.